This is a list of T cell receptor beta chains from one sample in a study of early T cells in non-severe SARS-CoV-2 infection. TCRdb re-called the 5' RACE reads through MiXCR, storing one row per CDR3 protein. The sample has some 82,000 distinct CDR3 sequences; over 10% are singletons. Material: whole blood. Receptors originate from an adult who was a healthcare worker with PCR-confirmed SARS-CoV-2 infection or an uninfected control (not recorded which). CDR3s include the opening cysteine and the closing phenylalanine or tryptophan. The D gene is left open where the match is weak. Clone size is shown for a subset of rows, as once, few, many or a class of expanded clone.

v_gene: TRBV20-1
abundance: many
j_gene: TRBJ1-5
d_gene: .
CDR3nt: TGCAGTGCTAGTAAGACGGGGCCCCAGCATTTT
CDR3aa: CSASKTGPQHF

v_gene: TRBV2
abundance: many
j_gene: TRBJ2-1
d_gene: TRBD2
CDR3nt: TGTGCCAGCCCCGCCTCCACTAGCGGGAGGGTTAGTGAGCAGTTCTTC
CDR3aa: CASPASTSGRVSEQFF

v_gene: TRBV30
abundance: many
j_gene: TRBJ1-5
d_gene: TRBD1
CDR3nt: TGTGCCTGGAGTGTAGGTCAGGGGGATCAGCCCCAGCATTTT
CDR3aa: CAWSVGQGDQPQHF

v_gene: TRBV10-3
abundance: many
j_gene: TRBJ2-3
d_gene: .
CDR3nt: TGTGCCATCAGTGAGTCGGGAGTGGATACGCAGTATTTT
CDR3aa: CAISESGVDTQYF

v_gene: TRBV14
abundance: many
j_gene: TRBJ2-4
d_gene: .
CDR3nt: TGTGCCAGCAGCCAAGATATAAGGGACATTCAGTACTTC
CDR3aa: CASSQDIRDIQYF

v_gene: TRBV28
abundance: many
j_gene: TRBJ2-2
d_gene: .
CDR3nt: TGTGCCAGCAGTTTAATAGGGGACACCGGGGAGCTGTTTTTT
CDR3aa: CASSLIGDTGELFF

v_gene: TRBV12-3/TRBV12-4
abundance: few
j_gene: TRBJ2-3
d_gene: .
CDR3nt: TGTGCCAGCAGTTTAGATGGGGTCATCACAGATACGCAGTATTTT
CDR3aa: CASSLDGVITDTQYF

v_gene: TRBV15
abundance: few
j_gene: TRBJ2-7
d_gene: .
CDR3nt: TGTGCCACCAGCAGAGACCATGCGTACAGAACCTTCTTC
CDR3aa: CATSRDHAYRTFF

v_gene: TRBV2
abundance: many
j_gene: TRBJ1-4
d_gene: .
CDR3nt: TGTGCCAGCACTGACGGGGCCGGAACTAATGAAAAACTGTTTTTT
CDR3aa: CASTDGAGTNEKLFF

v_gene: TRBV12-3/TRBV12-4
abundance: .
j_gene: TRBJ1-1
d_gene: .
CDR3nt: TGTGCCAGCAGTTTTTTTGTCGGGGCGGTACAGGCCCGGAACACTGAAGCTTTCTTT
CDR3aa: CASSFFVGAVQARNTEAFF

v_gene: TRBV7-2
abundance: .
j_gene: TRBJ2-1
d_gene: TRBD2
CDR3nt: TGTGCCAGCAGGCCGGGACTAGCTTCTGATGAGCAGTTCTTC
CDR3aa: CASRPGLASDEQFF

v_gene: TRBV19
abundance: .
j_gene: TRBJ2-2
d_gene: .
CDR3nt: TGTGCCAGTAGTATAGCCCTCGCGCAGCTGGGCCCCCGGGAGCTGTTTTTT
CDR3aa: CASSIALAQLGPRELFF

v_gene: TRBV7-2
abundance: many
j_gene: TRBJ2-1
d_gene: .
CDR3nt: TGTGCCAGCAGCCTCCGACCCGACGCGGTTGGTGAGCAGTTCTTC
CDR3aa: CASSLRPDAVGEQFF

v_gene: TRBV7-9
abundance: .
j_gene: TRBJ2-2
d_gene: .
CDR3nt: TGTGCCACCCGGGCTAGCGCGGACACCGGGGAGCTGTTTTTT
CDR3aa: CATRASADTGELFF

v_gene: TRBV7-3
abundance: .
j_gene: TRBJ2-1
d_gene: TRBD2
CDR3nt: TGTGCCAGCAGCTTCCTGGGAGGGGCCTACAATGAGCAGTTCTTC
CDR3aa: CASSFLGGAYNEQFF

v_gene: TRBV29-1
abundance: many
j_gene: TRBJ2-5
d_gene: .
CDR3nt: TGCAGCGTTGAGACAGGCGTGGAGACCCAGTACTTC
CDR3aa: CSVETGVETQYF

v_gene: TRBV7-2
abundance: few
j_gene: TRBJ2-1
d_gene: .
CDR3nt: TGTGCCAGCAGCACGCGGACACTGGAGATTCACAATGAGCAGTTCTTC
CDR3aa: CASSTRTLEIHNEQFF

v_gene: TRBV7-9
abundance: .
j_gene: TRBJ1-2
d_gene: .
CDR3nt: TGTGCCAGCAGCTTAGCGCAGGGGCTCAGAGGCTACACCTTC
CDR3aa: CASSLAQGLRGYTF

v_gene: TRBV20-1
abundance: many
j_gene: TRBJ2-7
d_gene: .
CDR3nt: TGCAGTGCTAGGGGACCAGGGGTCTCCTACGAGCAGTACTTC
CDR3aa: CSARGPGVSYEQYF

v_gene: TRBV5-6
abundance: few
j_gene: TRBJ2-7
d_gene: .
CDR3nt: TGTGCCAGCAGCCGCCGGACCCGGGGGAACGAGCAGTACTTC
CDR3aa: CASSRRTRGNEQYF

v_gene: TRBV7-9
abundance: .
j_gene: TRBJ2-1
d_gene: TRBD2
CDR3nt: TGTGCCAGCAGCTTACGGATAGCGGGAGAGTTTAGTGAGCAGTTCTTC
CDR3aa: CASSLRIAGEFSEQFF

v_gene: TRBV11-2
abundance: .
j_gene: TRBJ1-2
d_gene: TRBD1
CDR3nt: TGTGCCAGCAGCTTTAGGGGACAGGGGACGGGAGAAAATGGCTACACCTTC
CDR3aa: CASSFRGQGTGENGYTF

v_gene: TRBV11-2
abundance: many
j_gene: TRBJ1-4
d_gene: .
CDR3nt: .
CDR3aa: CASSDVAGKFGLMKNCFF

v_gene: TRBV6-1
abundance: .
j_gene: TRBJ1-2
d_gene: .
CDR3nt: TGTGCCAGCAGTGAAACGACAGGATCGAGCTATGGCTACACCTTC
CDR3aa: CASSETTGSSYGYTF

v_gene: TRBV4-2
abundance: .
j_gene: TRBJ2-7
d_gene: TRBD2
CDR3nt: TGTGCCAGCAGCCAGGGACTAGCGGGTGAGCAGTACTTC
CDR3aa: CASSQGLAGEQYF

v_gene: TRBV10-2
abundance: many
j_gene: TRBJ1-1
d_gene: .
CDR3nt: TGCGCCAGCAGTGAATCCGCAGGGACTGAAGCTTTCTTT
CDR3aa: CASSESAGTEAFF

v_gene: TRBV10-3
abundance: few
j_gene: TRBJ1-2
d_gene: .
CDR3nt: TGTGCCATCTCAGGGAAGGAGAACTATGGCTACACCTTC
CDR3aa: CAISGKENYGYTF

v_gene: TRBV7-2
abundance: .
j_gene: TRBJ2-7
d_gene: .
CDR3nt: TGTGCCAGCAGCTTAAGGTGGAGGGCGGGGACCCTTTCCTACGAGCAGTACTTC
CDR3aa: CASSLRWRAGTLSYEQYF

v_gene: TRBV7-8
abundance: many
j_gene: TRBJ2-1
d_gene: .
CDR3nt: TGTGCCAGCAGCTTAGGGCTGGCGTACAACGAGCAGTTCTTC
CDR3aa: CASSLGLAYNEQFF